This is a list of T cell receptor beta chains from one sample in a study of neurological immune-mediated disorders. Each CDR3 protein is one row after TCRdb ran MiXCR on the 5' RACE reads. The table lists 45,000 to 60,000 distinct CDR3 sequences, roughly 3.5% of them singletons, with less than 2% in the top ten. Material for sequencing was PBMCs. The receptor set was obtained from a man aged 30-40 years with multiple sclerosis. CDR3s include the opening cysteine and the closing phenylalanine or tryptophan. A D gene is named only where the DNA matches it firmly. Rows may omit the clone size; those that give it use once, few, many or a size class.

v_call	clone_size	d_call	j_call	cdr3_nt	cdr3_aa
TRBV15	many	-	TRBJ2-3	TGTGCCACCAGCAGGGACAAGTTGATCGATACGCAGTATTTT	CATSRDKLIDTQYF
TRBV9	-	-	TRBJ2-7	TGTGCCAGCAGCGTAGAAATGACCGAGCAGTACTTC	CASSVEMTEQYF
TRBV20-1	many	-	TRBJ1-5	TGCAGTGCTCAACCATATCGGGGGGCCCAGCCCCAGCATTTT	CSAQPYRGAQPQHF
TRBV28	many	TRBD2	TRBJ2-7	TGTGCCAGCACGCTAGAGGCTAGCGGGAGAGTCTACGAGCAGTACTTC	CASTLEASGRVYEQYF
TRBV20-1	many	TRBD1	TRBJ1-2	TGCAGTGCTAGCGAAAGACAGGGGAGATATGGCTACACCTTC	CSASERQGRYGYTF
TRBV20-1	many	-	TRBJ1-5	TGCAGTGCTAGAGATCAATGGTATAGCAATCAGCCCCAGCATTTT	CSARDQWYSNQPQHF
TRBV5-1	many	TRBD1	TRBJ1-2	TGCGCCAGCAGACGGGGACAGGGTCAGGACGGCTACACCTTC	CASRRGQGQDGYTF
TRBV20-1	many	-	TRBJ2-5	TGCAGTGCTAGCCCAGAGACCCAGTACTTC	CSASPETQYF
TRBV20-1	many	TRBD1	TRBJ1-6	TGCAGTGCTAGAGAGCCACAGGGGGCAAAGTCACCCCTCCACTTT	CSAREPQGAKSPLHF
TRBV12-3/TRBV12-4	many	TRBD1	TRBJ1-2	TGTGCCAGCAGTGACGGGACAGGGGGTTTTGGCTACACCTTC	CASSDGTGGFGYTF
TRBV18	few	-	TRBJ1-1	TGTGCCAGCTCACCCAACGACGGGCTTTGGGACACTGAAGCTTTCTTT	CASSPNDGLWDTEAFF
TRBV14	many	TRBD1	TRBJ2-7	TGTGCCAGCAGCCATGGGACAGGGGGCTACGAGCAGTACTTC	CASSHGTGGYEQYF
TRBV27	many	-	TRBJ1-5	TGTGCCAGCAGGATACAGGTGTATTCGCCCCAGCATTTT	CASRIQVYSPQHF
TRBV20-1	many	TRBD1	TRBJ1-5	TGCAGTGCTAGAGCAGGGACAGTGGGCCAGCCCCAGCATTTT	CSARAGTVGQPQHF
TRBV5-6	many	TRBD1	TRBJ2-7	TGTGCCAGCAGCTTGATTCCGGGACAGGGGGCTCCGGGGCAGTACTTC	CASSLIPGQGAPGQYF
TRBV19	-	TRBD2	TRBJ2-1	TGTGCCAGTAGTATGTCCCTAGCGGGAGGTCATGAGCAGTTCTTC	CASSMSLAGGHEQFF
TRBV20-1	many	TRBD1	TRBJ2-2	TGCAGTGCTCAACAGGGGGCGCGAACCGGGGAGCTGTTTTTT	CSAQQGARTGELFF
TRBV13	many	-	TRBJ2-5	TGTGCCAGCAGCTCACAGGGTTGGGAGACCCAGTACTTC	CASSSQGWETQYF
TRBV29-1	-	-	TRBJ1-2	TGCAGCGTGGACCGGGACCTGGCTAACTATGGCTACACCTTC	CSVDRDLANYGYTF
TRBV7-2	-	TRBD1	TRBJ2-2	TGTGCCAGCACCGGCACAGGGGTGTCGGCCGGGGAGCTGTTTTTT	CASTGTGVSAGELFF
TRBV5-6	many	-	TRBJ2-7	TGTGCCAGCAGCCCCGGGCCCGGGGCCTACGAGCAGTACTTC	CASSPGPGAYEQYF
TRBV6-2/TRBV6-3	many	-	TRBJ2-6	TGTGCCAGCAGTCTGAGGGGCTTTCCTGGGGCCAACGTCCTGACTTTC	CASSLRGFPGANVLTF
TRBV27	many	TRBD1	TRBJ2-5	TGTGCCAGCAGTACCCGGGACAGGCGGGAGACCCAGTACTTC	CASSTRDRRETQYF
TRBV29-1	-	TRBD1	TRBJ1-5	TGCAGCGTCCGAGACAGGGTACGGGATCAGCCCCAGAATTTT	CSVRDRVRDQPQNF
TRBV27	many	-	TRBJ2-3	TGTGCCAGCAGTTTCGCGGGGCCTAGCACAGATACGCAGTATTTT	CASSFAGPSTDTQYF
TRBV20-1	many	-	TRBJ2-3	TGCAGTGCTAGGGCCCGTGGGGGAGTGGGGAGGGATACGCAGTATTTT	CSARARGGVGRDTQYF
TRBV6-6	many	-	TRBJ1-1	TGTGCCAGCAGTTACTTAAAGAACACTGAAGCTTTCTTT	CASSYLKNTEAFF
TRBV18	-	TRBD1	TRBJ2-7	TGTGCCAGCTCACCGGGGACAGTCTCCTACGAGCAGTACTTC	CASSPGTVSYEQYF
TRBV7-2	many	-	TRBJ1-2	TGTGCCAGCAGCAGTTTGGTACAAGCCAAACTGGACTATGGCTACACCTTC	CASSSLVQAKLDYGYTF